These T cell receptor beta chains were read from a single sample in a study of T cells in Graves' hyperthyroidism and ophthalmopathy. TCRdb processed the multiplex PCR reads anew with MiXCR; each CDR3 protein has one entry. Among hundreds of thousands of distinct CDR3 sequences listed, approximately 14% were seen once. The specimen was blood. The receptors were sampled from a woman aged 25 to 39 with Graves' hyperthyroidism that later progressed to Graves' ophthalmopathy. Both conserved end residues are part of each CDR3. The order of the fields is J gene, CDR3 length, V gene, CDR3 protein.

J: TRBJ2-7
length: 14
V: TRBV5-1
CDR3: CASTTRENSYEQYF

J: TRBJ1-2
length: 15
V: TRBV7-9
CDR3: CASNIQGLGDYGYTF

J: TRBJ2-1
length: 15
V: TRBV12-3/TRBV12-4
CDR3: CASSLAVSGHNEQFF

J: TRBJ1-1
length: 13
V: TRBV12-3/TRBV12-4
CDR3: CASIGTLGTEAFF

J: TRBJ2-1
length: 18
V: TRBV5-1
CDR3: CASSAGTSGRSSYNEQFF

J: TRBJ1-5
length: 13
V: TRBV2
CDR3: CASSGQPNQPQHF

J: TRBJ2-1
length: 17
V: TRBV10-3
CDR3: CASSYSEVRVPGNEQFF

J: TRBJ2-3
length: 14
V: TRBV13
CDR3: CASSLGVRADTQYF

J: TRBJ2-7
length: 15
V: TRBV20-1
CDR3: CSARVPDKLVGEQYF

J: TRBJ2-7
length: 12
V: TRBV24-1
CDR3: CATSDLGHEQYF

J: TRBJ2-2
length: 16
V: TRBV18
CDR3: CASSPPSGSPAGELFF

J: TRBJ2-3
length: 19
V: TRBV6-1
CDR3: CASRAGRLEPPEYTDTQYF

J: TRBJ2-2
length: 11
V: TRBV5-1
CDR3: CASSLQDELFF

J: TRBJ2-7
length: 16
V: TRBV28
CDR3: CASSFRLGDSSYEQYF

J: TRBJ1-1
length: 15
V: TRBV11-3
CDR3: CASSLDTTLNTEAFF

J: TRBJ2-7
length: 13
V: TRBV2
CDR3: CASSESWRYEQYF

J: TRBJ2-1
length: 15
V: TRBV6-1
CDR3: CASSSPLEGNNEQFF

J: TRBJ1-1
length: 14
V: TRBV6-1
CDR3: CASTAGQVNTEAFF

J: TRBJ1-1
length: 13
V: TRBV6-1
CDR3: CASSEAWGVVAFF

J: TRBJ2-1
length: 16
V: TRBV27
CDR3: CASSPSLAETYNEQFF

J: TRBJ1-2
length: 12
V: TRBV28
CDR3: CASETGHYGYTF

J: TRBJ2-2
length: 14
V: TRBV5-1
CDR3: CASSLGTNTGELFF

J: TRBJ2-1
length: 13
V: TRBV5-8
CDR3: CASSSSGPNEQFF

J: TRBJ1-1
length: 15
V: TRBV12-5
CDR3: CASGSHRAPMPEAFF

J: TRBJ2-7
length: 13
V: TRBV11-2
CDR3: CASHGLAGMEQYF

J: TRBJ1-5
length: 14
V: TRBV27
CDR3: CASSFHREGQPQHF

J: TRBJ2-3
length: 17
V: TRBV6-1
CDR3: CASSEALWAASTDTQYF

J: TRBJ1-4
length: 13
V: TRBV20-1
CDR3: CSASRGGEEKLFF